This T cell receptor (beta chain) was sequenced during a study of shared clonotypes between healthy human individuals. Data came from immunoSEQ multiplex PCR; TCRdb stores just in-frame clones and leaves some out. The sample lists more than 1.2 million clones, 98% occurring once. The germline CDR1 and CDR2 sequences are SGHNT and YYREEE (reference sequence). Trimming stripped 2 bases from V and 5 bases from J, with 13 bases between. The length of the CDR3 is 14 residues. The chain recombines TRBV5-4 with TRBJ1-1, with a weak D call TRBD1 (6 bases). Sequencing used naive CD4+ T cells sorted from blood. Subset specified: CD45RA+ positively selected. This clonotype was obtained from a man aged 25 to 40 in good health. The CDR3 DNA follows: TGTGCCAGCAGCTTACAGGGTTTTATGACTGAAGCTTTCTTT. Its protein product is CASSLQGFMTEAFF.